This T cell receptor (beta chain) came from a study of blood T cell repertoires in COVID-19. Some clones are missing from TCRdb's copy, which holds only in-frame ones; the method was immunoSEQ multiplex PCR. The sample holds some 76,000 clones, more than 70% seen once. The CDR3 contains 16 residues. Trimming took 4 bases from V and 3 from J, leaving 16 bases between them. The sequence derives from a man aged 45-65 years with COVID-19, enrolled during active disease. V usage is TRBV5-3 and J usage is TRBJ2-2; D might be TRBD2 (6 bases). TRBV5-3 is identified as an open reading frame with a role that is uncertain. The sequenced sample consisted of peripheral blood. This chain's CDR3 is CARSARGGSHTGELFF. CDR3 DNA: TGTGCCAGAAGCGCAAGGGGAGGCAGTCACACCGGGGAGCTGTTTTTT.